Sequencing of this TCR beta chain was carried out in a study of blood T cell repertoires in COVID-19. Study background: Both acute and convalescent COVID-19 samples were obtained from the United States, Italy and Spain. From T cells, B-cell-depleted T cells, or PBMCs came the material, which was cDNA or gDNA.

Seattle patients were enrolled while actively infected and followed longitudinally. In the source study's methods: By means of reference gene primer amplification, nucleated cell counts were estimated. Measured with immunoSEQ multiplex PCR; TCRdb has only the in-frame clones, and not every one. Clone size and the V and J calls come from that table; the DNA yielded D and trimming. Of roughly 250,000 clones in the sample, 86% were seen once. With 2 bases clipped from V and 3 bases from J, the junction kept 8 bases outside the gene matches. In germline, CDR1 is MNHEY, CDR2 SMNVEV (reference sequence). The CDR3 totals 16 residues.

The sequence derives from a woman in her 30s with COVID-19, enrolled during active disease. The rearrangement links TRBV27 to TRBJ2-7; 9 bases fit TRBD2. Sample: peripheral blood. CDR3 region: CASSLTAGGSLYEQYF. The DNA of the CDR3 is TGTGCCAGCAGTTTAACTGCGGGGGGGAGCCTCTACGAGCAGTACTTC.